The rows below give T cell receptor beta chains drawn from one sample of a study of cytomegalovirus exposure and HLA in healthy donors. Profiled with immunoSEQ multiplex PCR; TCRdb holds only in-frame clones, not every one. The sample has roughly 150,000 clones, more than 75% seen once. Sequencing was carried out using PBMCs. The receptors derive from a woman between 18 and 30 years old in good health and CMV-seronegative. Both conserved end residues are part of each CDR3. A D gene is named only where the DNA matches it firmly.

j_call	cdr3_length	d_call	v_call	cdr3_nt	cdr3_aa
TRBJ2-5	13	NA	TRBV28	TGTGCCAGCAGTTTACGGGACACGAGGAACCAGTACTTC	CASSLRDTRNQYF
TRBJ2-1	16	TRBD2	TRBV15	TGTGCCACCGGGTTCACGGGACTAGCGGACTACAATGAGCAGTTCTTC	CATGFTGLADYNEQFF
TRBJ1-5	13	NA	TRBV5-4	TGTGCCAGCAGCCAAGATCCTGAGTCGACCCAGCATTTT	CASSQDPESTQHF
TRBJ1-1	14	NA	TRBV18	TGTGCCAGCTCACCAGCGGCGGGGCACACTGAAGCTTTCTTT	CASSPAAGHTEAFF
TRBJ2-2	14	NA	TRBV6-1	TGTGCCAGCCACGAAATGGAGGCTACCGGGGAGCTGTTTTTT	CASHEMEATGELFF
TRBJ2-7	15	NA	TRBV18	TGTGCCAGCTCACCCGATTCGCAATCGGGGTCCGAGCAGTACTTC	CASSPDSQSGSEQYF
TRBJ2-1	11	NA	TRBV10-3	TGTGCCATCACCTCAGGAAATGAGCAGTTCTTC	CAITSGNEQFF
TRBJ2-6	15	NA	TRBV7-9	TGTGCCAGCAGCTTTACCGGGGCTGGGGCCAACGTCCTGACTTTC	CASSFTGAGANVLTF
TRBJ1-6	14	TRBD1	TRBV6-4	TGTGCCACCCGGACAGGGGAGGGTAATTCACCCCTCCACTTT	CATRTGEGNSPLHF
TRBJ1-5	11	NA	TRBV28	TGTGCCAGCAGTTCGGATCAGCCCCAGCATTTT	CASSSDQPQHF
TRBJ2-5	15	NA	TRBV11-2	TGTGCCAGCAGCTTACAGAATTTGTACCAAGAGACCCAGTACTTC	CASSLQNLYQETQYF